This is a list of T cell receptor beta chains from one sample in a study. Each CDR3 protein gets one entry after TCRdb re-called the 5' RACE reads with MiXCR. The table includes approximately 21,000 distinct CDR3 sequences, roughly 33% detected once. The sample was tumor-infiltrating naive CD4+ T cells sorted from the breast tumor. The receptors shown here come from a female donor with breast cancer. The CDR3 runs from the conserved cysteine through the conserved F or W. Each record gives: CDR3 protein, CDR3 DNA, J gene, D gene, clone size, V gene. The D gene is left open where the match is weak. Only some rows state a clone size, as once, few, many or a class for expanded clones.

CASSLASGTPYEQYF	TGCGCCAGCAGCTTGGCCAGTGGAACGCCCTACGAGCAGTACTTC	TRBJ2-7	NA	many	TRBV5-1
CSAAGRLSYEQYF	TGCAGTGCGGCCGGGCGGCTCTCCTACGAGCAGTACTTC	TRBJ2-7	NA	NA	TRBV20-1
CASSSRGKRDTQYF	TGTGCCAGCAGCTCTAGGGGAAAACGCGATACGCAGTATTTT	TRBJ2-3	NA	NA	TRBV7-2
CASSEQGRAFF	TGTGCCAGCAGCGAACAGGGACGGGCTTTCTTT	TRBJ1-1	NA	NA	TRBV6-1
CSALQGAGTDTQYF	TGCAGTGCCCTCCAGGGGGCGGGCACAGATACGCAGTATTTT	TRBJ2-3	TRBD1	medium-sized	TRBV20-1
CASSETANTEAFF	TGTGCCAGCAGTGAGACAGCGAACACTGAAGCTTTCTTT	TRBJ1-1	NA	medium-sized	TRBV6-1
CSVEAADRAGDTQYF	TGCAGCGTTGAAGCCGCGGACAGGGCAGGAGATACGCAGTATTTT	TRBJ2-3	TRBD1	medium-sized	TRBV29-1
CASTTSGTLYNEQFF	TGTGCCAGCACCACGAGCGGAACTCTCTACAATGAGCAGTTCTTC	TRBJ2-1	NA	NA	TRBV6-1
CASSPGQGATGNTIYF	TGTGCCAGCAGCCCGGGACAGGGGGCAACTGGAAACACCATATATTTT	TRBJ1-3	TRBD1	NA	TRBV3-1
CASSHPTLGLAGEGTTDTQYF	TGCGCCAGCAGCCATCCCACCCTAGGACTAGCGGGAGAGGGGACCACAGATACGCAGTATTTT	TRBJ2-3	TRBD2	few	TRBV4-2
CSARVEPGDEQFF	TGCAGTGCTAGAGTAGAGCCGGGGGATGAGCAGTTCTTC	TRBJ2-1	NA	medium-sized	TRBV20-1
CASSYLPDGANYGYTF	TGTGCCAGCAGTTACTTACCGGACGGGGCTAACTATGGCTACACCTTC	TRBJ1-2	NA	NA	TRBV6-6
CASSQGQGVDNEQFF	TGTGCCAGCAGTCAGGGACAGGGAGTCGACAATGAGCAGTTCTTC	TRBJ2-1	TRBD1	once	TRBV6-5
CASRAGGASNTEAFF	TGTGCCAGCAGGGCCGGGGGGGCGTCGAACACTGAAGCTTTCTTT	TRBJ1-1	NA	few	TRBV28
CASISFLTGEANEQFF	TGTGCCAGCATTAGTTTCTTGACAGGGGAGGCCAATGAGCAGTTCTTC	TRBJ2-1	TRBD1	NA	TRBV7-9
CASILAGGDREQFF	NA	TRBJ2-1	NA	medium-sized	TRBV2
CASSLDGLNTEAFF	TGTGCCAGCAGCCTAGACGGGTTGAACACTGAAGCTTTCTTT	TRBJ1-1	NA	many	TRBV6-1
CASSRVAATEAFF	TGTGCCAGCAGCAGGGTCGCAGCCACTGAAGCTTTCTTT	TRBJ1-1	NA	NA	TRBV6-2/TRBV6-3
CASSSQGVAKNTIYF	TGTGCCAGCAGTTCACAGGGGGTAGCCAAAAACACCATATATTTT	TRBJ1-3	TRBD1	NA	TRBV6-5
CANSLDSVDTQYF	TGTGCTAACAGCTTAGACTCGGTGGATACGCAGTATTTT	TRBJ2-3	NA	few	TRBV7-7
CSAGGSVATEAFF	TGCAGTGCTGGGGGCAGTGTCGCTACTGAAGCTTTCTTT	TRBJ1-1	NA	NA	TRBV20-1
CASSLGQGAYEQYF	TGTGCCAGCAGCTTAGGGCAGGGTGCCTACGAGCAGTACTTC	TRBJ2-7	NA	NA	TRBV7-3
CASSQDSRTGESVSNQPQHF	TGTGCCAGCAGCCAAGACTCTAGGACAGGGGAAAGTGTGAGCAATCAGCCCCAGCATTTT	TRBJ1-5	TRBD1	many	TRBV4-2
CASSPGGVVPLEQFF	TGTGCCAGCAGTCCCGGGGGGGTAGTCCCTCTTGAGCAGTTCTTC	TRBJ2-1	TRBD2	NA	TRBV6-1
CASSLSSGSQNEQFF	TGCGCCAGCAGCTTGTCTAGCGGGAGTCAGAATGAGCAGTTCTTC	TRBJ2-1	TRBD2	many	TRBV5-1
CATGGGSYNEQFF	TGTGCCACCGGAGGGGGGTCCTACAATGAGCAGTTCTTC	TRBJ2-1	NA	many	TRBV19
CASSPGQGMDTEAFF	TGCGCCAGCAGCCCGGGACAGGGGATGGACACTGAAGCTTTCTTT	TRBJ1-1	TRBD1	medium-sized	TRBV5-1
CASSWGSNQPQHF	TGTGCCAGCAGCTGGGGCAGCAATCAGCCCCAGCATTTT	TRBJ1-5	NA	NA	TRBV5-4
CASSFSPNYGYTF	TGTGCCAGCAGTTTCTCCCCTAACTATGGCTACACCTTC	TRBJ1-2	NA	few	TRBV27
CASSERTASRGYTF	TGTGCCAGCAGTGAAAGGACTGCCAGCCGTGGCTACACCTTC	TRBJ1-2	NA	NA	TRBV2
CSARVRELSTDTQYF	TGCAGTGCTAGAGTGCGGGAGCTATCCACAGATACGCAGTATTTT	TRBJ2-3	TRBD2	NA	TRBV20-1
CASRRQVNSGNTIYF	TGTGCCAGCAGAAGACAGGTTAACTCTGGAAACACCATATATTTT	TRBJ1-3	NA	NA	TRBV2
CASNRRAPSTDTQYF	TGTGCCAGCAACCGACGCGCCCCTAGCACAGATACGCAGTATTTT	TRBJ2-3	NA	NA	TRBV5-6
CSAYAGREQFF	TGCAGTGCTTACGCAGGTAGAGAGCAGTTCTTC	TRBJ2-1	NA	NA	TRBV20-1
CASSPPDRASYGYTF	TGTGCCAGCAGCCCCCCGGACAGGGCCTCCTATGGCTACACCTTC	TRBJ1-2	TRBD1	many	TRBV7-8
CASSHPRDTQYF	TGCGCCAGCAGCCATCCCCGCGATACGCAGTATTTT	TRBJ2-3	NA	NA	TRBV4-1
CASSSNREPGQPQHF	TGTGCCAGCAGCTCCAACAGGGAACCGGGTCAGCCCCAGCATTTT	TRBJ1-5	NA	medium-sized	TRBV7-9
CASSEQTNTGELFF	TGTGCCAGCAGTGAACAGACGAACACCGGGGAGCTGTTTTTT	TRBJ2-2	NA	few	TRBV2
CASSLRGWTMTYEQYF	TGTGCCAGCAGCTTAAGGGGTTGGACGATGACCTACGAGCAGTACTTC	TRBJ2-7	NA	few	TRBV7-2
CASSAQADLNEQLF	TGTGCCAGCAGCGCCCAGGCTGATCTCAATGAGCAGCTCTTC	TRBJ2-1	NA	NA	TRBV5-5
CASRSSGCQPQHF	TGTGCCAGCAGGTCGTCAGGGTGTCAGCCCCAGCATTTT	TRBJ1-5	NA	NA	TRBV12-3/TRBV12-4
CASSMSGAKEGNTIYF	TGTGCCAGCAGCATGTCCGGGGCGAAAGAGGGAAACACCATATATTTT	TRBJ1-3	NA	few	TRBV7-6
CASSLRAWDTDTQYF	TGTGCCAGCAGCTTAAGGGCTTGGGACACAGATACGCAGTATTTT	TRBJ2-3	NA	medium-sized	TRBV7-3
CSVGGRYTEAFF	TGCAGCGTTGGGGGCAGGTACACTGAAGCTTTCTTT	TRBJ1-1	NA	many	TRBV29-1